This is a list of T cell receptor beta chains from one sample in a study of cytomegalovirus exposure and HLA in healthy donors. The method was immunoSEQ multiplex PCR; TCRdb's version includes in-frame clones alone and lacks a portion of them. Here the sample spans 110,000 or so clones, roughly two thirds being singletons. The sample comprised PBMCs. The receptors here all came from a man between 18 and 29 years old in good health and CMV-seropositive. CDR3s include the opening cysteine and the closing phenylalanine or tryptophan. A D gene is named only where the DNA matches it firmly. Rows give clone size only sometimes, using once, few, many, or a class for an expanded clone.

>NA|TRBV15|NA|TRBJ1-1
CATSRAGYGTEAFF
TGTGCCACCAGCAGAGCAGGGTACGGCACTGAAGCTTTCTTT
>TRBD1|TRBV5-4|NA|TRBJ1-6
CASGQVRVGPLHF
TGTGCCAGTGGACAGGTTCGAGTAGGACCCCTCCACTTT
>TRBD1|TRBV6-5|NA|TRBJ1-4
CASSYSRTGGELFF
TGTGCCAGCAGTTACTCAAGGACAGGGGGCGAACTGTTTTTT
>NA|TRBV7-9|NA|TRBJ2-3
CASSLRGTGATQYF
TGTGCCAGCAGCTTAAGAGGAACCGGTGCTACGCAGTATTTT
>TRBD1|TRBV27|NA|TRBJ2-1
CASSSGQGAYNEQFF
TGTGCCAGCAGTTCTGGACAGGGTGCCTACAATGAGCAGTTCTTC
>TRBD1|TRBV7-3|NA|TRBJ2-2
CASSHHGQGTGELFF
TGTGCCAGCAGCCATCATGGACAGGGAACCGGGGAGCTGTTTTTT
>NA|TRBV2|NA|TRBJ1-2
CASSPGHANYGYTF
TGTGCCAGCAGCCCGGGACACGCTAACTATGGCTACACCTTC
>TRBD1|TRBV6-1|NA|TRBJ1-2
CASRTGGLNYGYTF
TGTGCCAGCAGGACAGGGGGCCTTAACTATGGCTACACCTTC
>TRBD2|TRBV30|NA|TRBJ2-3
CAWSVPRTSGVSDTQYF
TGTGCCTGGAGTGTACCGAGGACTAGCGGGGTCTCAGATACGCAGTATTTT
>NA|TRBV7-9|few|TRBJ1-1
CASSSREPNTEAFF
TGTGCCAGCAGCTCCAGGGAACCGAACACTGAAGCTTTCTTT
>NA|TRBV19|NA|TRBJ2-7
CASSVPGRQNHYEQYF
TGTGCCAGTAGTGTCCCCGGCCGACAAAACCACTACGAGCAGTACTTC
>NA|TRBV10-2|NA|TRBJ2-7
CASSVEGRRSSYEQYF
TGCGCCAGCAGTGTGGAGGGCAGACGTAGCTCCTACGAGCAGTACTTC
>NA|TRBV4-2|NA|TRBJ1-4
CASLGEENEKLFF
TGTGCCAGCCTGGGGGAGGAAAATGAAAAACTGTTTTTT
>NA|TRBV18|NA|TRBJ1-4
CASSPSRQGANEKLFF
TGTGCCAGCTCACCCAGTCGACAAGGGGCTAATGAAAAACTGTTTTTT
>TRBD2|TRBV29-1|NA|TRBJ2-3
CSVDPSSGGARTQYF
TGCAGCGTCGACCCTTCAAGCGGGGGGGCAAGAACGCAGTATTTT
>NA|TRBV7-6|NA|TRBJ2-2
CASSLGLYTGELFF
TGTGCCAGCAGCTTAGGGCTTTACACCGGGGAGCTGTTTTTT
>NA|TRBV28|NA|TRBJ1-5
CASSLGGTGQPQHF
TGTGCCAGCAGTTTAGGGGGCACCGGGCAGCCCCAGCATTTT
>TRBD1|TRBV7-8|NA|TRBJ1-2
CASEKGGLFDGYTF
TGTGCCAGCGAAAAAGGGGGCCTGTTTGATGGCTACACCTTC
>NA|TRBV29-1|NA|TRBJ1-4
CSVEDTADEKLFF
TGCAGCGTTGAAGATACAGCGGATGAAAAACTGTTTTTT
>NA|TRBV5-6|few|TRBJ1-1
CASSLWGGNTEAFF
TGTGCCAGCAGCTTGTGGGGAGGGAACACTGAAGCTTTCTTT
>NA|TRBV19|once|TRBJ1-5
CASSSPGLGPQHF
TGTGCCAGTAGTAGCCCAGGGTTGGGGCCCCAGCATTTT
>TRBD1|TRBV4-1|NA|TRBJ1-2
CASSPAGTGANYGYTF
TGCGCCAGCAGCCCAGCCGGGACAGGGGCTAACTATGGCTACACCTTC
>NA|TRBV2|NA|TRBJ1-1
CASSEVRDTEAFF
TGTGCCAGCAGTGAGGTCAGGGATACTGAAGCTTTCTTT
>NA|TRBV19|few|TRBJ1-6
CASSRAGNNSPLHF
TGTGCCAGTAGTCGGGCAGGGAATAATTCACCCCTCCACTTT
>NA|TRBV19|NA|TRBJ1-6
CASSGGGLYNSPLHF
TGTGCCAGTAGTGGGGGAGGGCTCTATAATTCACCCCTCCACTTT